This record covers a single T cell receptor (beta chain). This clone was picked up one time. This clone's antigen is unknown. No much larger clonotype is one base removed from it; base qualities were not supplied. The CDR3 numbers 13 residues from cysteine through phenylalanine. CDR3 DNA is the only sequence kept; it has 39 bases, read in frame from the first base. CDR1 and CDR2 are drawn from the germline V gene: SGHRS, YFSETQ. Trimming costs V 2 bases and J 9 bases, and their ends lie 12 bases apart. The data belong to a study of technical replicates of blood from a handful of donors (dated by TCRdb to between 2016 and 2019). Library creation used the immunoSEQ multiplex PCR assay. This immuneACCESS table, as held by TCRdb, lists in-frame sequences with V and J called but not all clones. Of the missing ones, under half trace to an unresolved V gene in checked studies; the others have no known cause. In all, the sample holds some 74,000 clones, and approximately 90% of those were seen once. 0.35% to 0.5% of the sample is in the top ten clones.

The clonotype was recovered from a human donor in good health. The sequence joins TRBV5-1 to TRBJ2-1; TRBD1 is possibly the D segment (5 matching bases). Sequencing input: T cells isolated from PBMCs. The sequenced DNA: TGCGCCAGCAGCTTAGGCAGGGTCGGTGAGCAGTTCTTC. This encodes CASSLGRVGEQFF.